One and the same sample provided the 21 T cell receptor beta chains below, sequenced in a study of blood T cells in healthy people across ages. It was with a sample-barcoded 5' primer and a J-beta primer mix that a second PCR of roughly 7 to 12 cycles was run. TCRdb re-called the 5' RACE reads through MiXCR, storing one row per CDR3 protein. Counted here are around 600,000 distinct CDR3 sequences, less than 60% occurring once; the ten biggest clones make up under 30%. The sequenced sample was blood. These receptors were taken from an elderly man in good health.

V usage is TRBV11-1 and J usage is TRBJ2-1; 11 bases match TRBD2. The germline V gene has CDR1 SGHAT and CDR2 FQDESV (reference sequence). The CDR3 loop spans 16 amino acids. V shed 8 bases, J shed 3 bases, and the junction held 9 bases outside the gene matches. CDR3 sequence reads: CASRSRGTSGYNEQFF. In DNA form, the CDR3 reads TGTGCCAGCCGCTCCCGAGGGACTAGCGGCTACAATGAGCAGTTCTTC.

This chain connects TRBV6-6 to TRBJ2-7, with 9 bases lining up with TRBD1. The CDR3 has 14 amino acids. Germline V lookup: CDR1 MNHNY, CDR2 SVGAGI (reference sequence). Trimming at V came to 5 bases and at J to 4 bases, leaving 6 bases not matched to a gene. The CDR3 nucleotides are TGTGCCAGCAGTAAATCGGGACAGGGTTACGAGCAGTACTTC. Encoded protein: CASSKSGQGYEQYF.

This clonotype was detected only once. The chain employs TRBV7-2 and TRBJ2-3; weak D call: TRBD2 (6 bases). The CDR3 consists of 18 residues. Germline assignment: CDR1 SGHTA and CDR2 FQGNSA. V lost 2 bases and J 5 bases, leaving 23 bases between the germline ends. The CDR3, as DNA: TGTGCCAGCAGCTTAATAATGCTTCGGCGGGGTAACGGAGATACGCAGTATTTT. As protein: CASSLIMLRRGNGDTQYF.

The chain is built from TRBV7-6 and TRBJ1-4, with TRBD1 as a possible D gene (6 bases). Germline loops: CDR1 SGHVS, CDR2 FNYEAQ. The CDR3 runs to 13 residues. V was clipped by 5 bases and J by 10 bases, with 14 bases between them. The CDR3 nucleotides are TGTGCCAGCAGCCCGGGGGGGCAGGGAAAACTGTTTTTT. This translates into CASSPGGQGKLFF.

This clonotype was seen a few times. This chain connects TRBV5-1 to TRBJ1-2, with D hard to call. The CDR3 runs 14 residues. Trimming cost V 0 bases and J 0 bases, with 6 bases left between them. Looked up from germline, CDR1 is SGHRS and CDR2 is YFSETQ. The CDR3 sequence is CASSLDTSNYGYTF. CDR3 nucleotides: TGCGCCAGCAGCTTGGACACGTCTAACTATGGCTACACCTTC. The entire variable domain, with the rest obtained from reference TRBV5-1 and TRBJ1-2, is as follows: KAGVTQTPRYLIKTRGQQVTLSCSPISGHRSVSWYQQTPGQGLQFLFEYFSETQRNKGNFPGRFSGRQFSNSRSEMNVSTLELGDSALYLCASSLDTSNYGYTFGSGTRLTVV.

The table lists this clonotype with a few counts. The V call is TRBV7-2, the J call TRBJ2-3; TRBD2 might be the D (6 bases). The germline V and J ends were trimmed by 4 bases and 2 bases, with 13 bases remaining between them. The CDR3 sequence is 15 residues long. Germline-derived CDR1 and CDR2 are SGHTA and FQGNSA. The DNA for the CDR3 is TGTGCCAGCAGCTCGAAGGGACTTTACACAGATACGCAGTATTTT. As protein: CASSSKGLYTDTQYF.

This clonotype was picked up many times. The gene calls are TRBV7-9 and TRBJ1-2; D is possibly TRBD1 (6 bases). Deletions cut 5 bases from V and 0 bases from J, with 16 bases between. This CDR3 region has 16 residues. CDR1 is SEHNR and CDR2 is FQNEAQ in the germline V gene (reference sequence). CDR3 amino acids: CASSLTRTVTNYGYTF. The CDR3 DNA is TGTGCCAGCAGCCTTACGAGGACAGTAACTAACTATGGCTACACCTTC.

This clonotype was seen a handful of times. CDR3 protein: CASTLGTYNEQFF. In DNA form, the CDR3 reads TGTGCCAGCACCCTGGGGACGTACAATGAGCAGTTCTTC. V and J are TRBV28 and TRBJ2-1, with D possibly being TRBD1 or TRBD2 (5 bases each). Trimming took 7 bases from V and 4 from J, leaving 11 bases between them. The germline V gene has CDR1 MDHEN and CDR2 SYDVKM. This CDR3 contains 13 residues.

CDR3 nucleotide sequence: TGTGCCAGCAGCGTAGAGCGGGAGGGGTATGGCTACACCTTC. This encodes CASSVEREGYGYTF. The rearrangement joins TRBV9 to TRBJ1-2; D is possibly TRBD1 (5 bases). With 0 bases removed from V and 5 bases from J, the gap between germline ends came to 11 bases. This CDR3 is built from 14 residues. Germline loops: CDR1 SGDLS, CDR2 YYNGEE.

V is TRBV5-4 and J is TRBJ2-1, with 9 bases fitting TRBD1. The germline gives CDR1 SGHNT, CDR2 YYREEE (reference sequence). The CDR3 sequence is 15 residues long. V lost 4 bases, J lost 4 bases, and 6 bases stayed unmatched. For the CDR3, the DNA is TGTGCCAGCAGCCCTCCGGACAGGGGTTACAATGAGCAGTTCTTC. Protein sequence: CASSPPDRGYNEQFF.

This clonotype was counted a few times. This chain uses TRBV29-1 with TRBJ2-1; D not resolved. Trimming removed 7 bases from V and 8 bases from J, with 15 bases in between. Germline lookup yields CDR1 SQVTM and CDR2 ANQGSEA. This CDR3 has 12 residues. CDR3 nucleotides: TGCAGCGCCGCCCGTTCTACCGATGAGCAGTTCTTC. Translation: CSAARSTDEQFF.

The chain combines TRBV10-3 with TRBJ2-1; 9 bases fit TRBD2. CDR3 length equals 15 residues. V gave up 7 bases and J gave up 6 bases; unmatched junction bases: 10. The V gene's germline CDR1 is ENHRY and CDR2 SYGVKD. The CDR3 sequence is CAIKGSGSEGNEQFF. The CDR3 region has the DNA TGTGCCATCAAAGGTAGCGGGAGCGAGGGCAATGAGCAGTTCTTC.

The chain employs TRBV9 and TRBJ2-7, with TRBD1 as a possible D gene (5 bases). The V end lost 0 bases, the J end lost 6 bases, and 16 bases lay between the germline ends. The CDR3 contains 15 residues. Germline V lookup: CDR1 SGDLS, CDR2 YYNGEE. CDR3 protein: CASSVAAFGGAEQYF. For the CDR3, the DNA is TGTGCCAGCAGCGTAGCTGCGTTTGGTGGGGCCGAGCAGTACTTC.

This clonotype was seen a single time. This CDR3 is CSAGTPSADTQYF. For the CDR3, the DNA is TGCAGCGCCGGGACCCCAAGCGCAGATACGCAGTATTTT. This chain links TRBV29-1 with TRBJ2-3; D might be TRBD1 or TRBD2, each matching 5 bases. This CDR3 is built from 13 residues. The germline V and J ends were trimmed by 7 bases and 4 bases, with 15 bases remaining between them. From germline, CDR1 is SQVTM and CDR2 ANQGSEA.

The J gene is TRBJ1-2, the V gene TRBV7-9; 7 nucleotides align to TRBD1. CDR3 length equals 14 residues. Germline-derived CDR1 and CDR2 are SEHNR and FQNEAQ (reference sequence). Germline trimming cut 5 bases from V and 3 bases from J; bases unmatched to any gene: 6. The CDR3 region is CASSLGQTDYGYTF. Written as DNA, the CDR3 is TGTGCCAGCAGCCTGGGACAGACCGACTATGGCTACACCTTC.

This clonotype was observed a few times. This chain's CDR3 is CASSSLRGTQYF. CDR3 in DNA: TGTGCCAGCAGCTCCCTTCGGGGGACCCAGTACTTC. The rearrangement joins TRBV7-9 to TRBJ2-5, with TRBD2 as a possible D gene (5 bases). This CDR3 spans 12 amino acids. Trimming removed 4 bases from V and 7 bases from J, with 10 bases in between. From germline, CDR1 is SEHNR and CDR2 FQNEAQ (reference sequence).

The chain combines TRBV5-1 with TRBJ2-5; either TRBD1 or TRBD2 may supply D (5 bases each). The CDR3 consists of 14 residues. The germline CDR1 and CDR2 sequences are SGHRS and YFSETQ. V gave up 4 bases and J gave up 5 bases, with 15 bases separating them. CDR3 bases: TGCGCCAGCAGCGGGGGTTACACGGGGGAGACCCAGTACTTC. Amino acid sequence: CASSGGYTGETQYF.

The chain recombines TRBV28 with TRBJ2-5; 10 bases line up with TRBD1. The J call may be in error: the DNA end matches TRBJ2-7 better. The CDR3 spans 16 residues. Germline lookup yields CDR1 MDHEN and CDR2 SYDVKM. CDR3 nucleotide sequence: TGTGCCAGCAGCCTTGAGTGGACAGGGGGCTCCTACGAGCAGTACTTC. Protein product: CASSLEWTGGSYEQYF.

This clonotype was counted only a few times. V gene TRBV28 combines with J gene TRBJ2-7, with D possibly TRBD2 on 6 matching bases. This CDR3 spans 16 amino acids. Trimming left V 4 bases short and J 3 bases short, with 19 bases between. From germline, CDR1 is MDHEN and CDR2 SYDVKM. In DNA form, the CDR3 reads TGTGCCAGCAGTTCGGGACTGACCGCTCCTTTCTACGAGCAGTACTTC. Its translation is CASSSGLTAPFYEQYF.

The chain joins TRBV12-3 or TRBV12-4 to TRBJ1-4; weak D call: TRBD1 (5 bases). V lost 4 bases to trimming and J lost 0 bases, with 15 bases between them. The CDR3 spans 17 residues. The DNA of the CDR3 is TGTGCCAGCAGTTGGGGAGGGGTATCTGCAACTAATGAAAAACTGTTTTTT. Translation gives CASSWGGVSATNEKLFF.

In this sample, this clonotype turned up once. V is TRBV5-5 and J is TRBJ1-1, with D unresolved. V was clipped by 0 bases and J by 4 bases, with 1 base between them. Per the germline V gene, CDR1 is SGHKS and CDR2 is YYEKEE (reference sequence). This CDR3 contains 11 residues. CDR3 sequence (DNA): TGTGCCAGCAGCTTGGTCACTGAAGCTTTCTTT. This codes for CASSLVTEAFF.